These 22 T cell receptor beta chains share one sample of origin, sequenced in a study of CD8 T cells in ankylosing spondylitis. For these TCRs, the target antigens are not known. Findings and limits, study-wide: Typical of ankylosing spondylitis blood, it appeared, was a TCR beta motif of eight highly homologous variants.

TCRdb reprocessed the 5' RACE reads with MiXCR, giving one entry per CDR3 protein. The top ten clones hold 1% of a sample with around 430,000 distinct CDR3 sequences, roughly 17% of them seen once. Sequences were obtained from blood, either unsorted or a sorted T cell fraction (not recorded which). The receptor set was obtained from a male donor with ankylosing spondylitis.

This clonotype was seen a single time. This chain connects TRBV20-1 to TRBJ2-7, with no clear D. Germline V gene data show CDR1 as DFQATT and CDR2 as SNEGSKA (reference sequence). Trimming cost V 0 bases and J 2 bases, with 11 bases left between them. The CDR3 extends over 14 amino acids. CDR3 in amino acids: CSAREPLAPYEQYF. The CDR3 DNA is TGCAGTGCTAGAGAACCCCTTGCCCCCTACGAGCAGTACTTC.

This clonotype was picked up many times. The chain recombines TRBV5-1 with TRBJ2-2, with 9 bases that match TRBD2. The V gene's germline CDR1 is SGHRS and CDR2 YFSETQ. There are 15 residues in the CDR3. The ends lost 4 bases at V and 4 bases at J; junction bases unmatched: 5. The CDR3 region is CASSLHSGSTGELFF. CDR3 in DNA: TGCGCCAGCAGCCTACATAGCGGGAGCACCGGGGAGCTGTTTTTT. Combining the CDR3 with reference TRBV5-1 and TRBJ2-2 gives the whole variable domain KAGVTQTPRYLIKTRGQQVTLSCSPISGHRSVSWYQQTPGQGLQFLFEYFSETQRNKGNFPGRFSGRQFSNSRSEMNVSTLELGDSALYLCASSLHSGSTGELFFGEGSRLTVL.

This sequence joins TRBV5-8 and TRBJ1-5, with no clear D. This CDR3 comprises 15 residues. Germline V CDR1 and CDR2: SGHTS, YDEGEE. The V end lost 4 bases, the J end lost 4 bases, and 15 bases lay between the germline ends. This chain's CDR3 is CASSGETKINQPQHF. CDR3 coding DNA: TGTGCCAGCAGCGGGGAGACCAAAATTAATCAGCCCCAGCATTTT.

This clonotype was counted only a few times. V usage is TRBV12-3 or TRBV12-4 and J usage is TRBJ2-5; 12 positions match TRBD2. Germline trimming cut 3 bases from V and 7 bases from J; bases unmatched to any gene: 6. The length of the CDR3 is 15 residues. CDR3 sequence reads: CASSLETSGGGTQYF. CDR3 coding DNA: TGTGCCAGCAGTTTGGAGACTAGCGGGGGAGGGACCCAGTACTTC.

V gene TRBV24-1 combines with J gene TRBJ2-2; 15 bases map to TRBD2. The CDR3 is 17 amino acids. Trimming at V came to 4 bases and at J to 4 bases, leaving 3 bases not matched to a gene. Germline CDR1 KGHDR, CDR2 SFDVKD. DNA for the CDR3: TGTGCCACCAGTGACGGACTAGCGGGAGGGGGCACCGGGGAGCTGTTTTTT. Protein product: CATSDGLAGGGTGELFF.

A few counts support this clonotype. This rearrangement joins TRBV5-1 to TRBJ2-3, with 7 bases that match TRBD2. V lost 4 bases, J lost 6 bases, and 2 bases stayed unmatched. The CDR3 is 12 amino acids. Germline V CDR1 and CDR2: SGHRS, YFSETQ. CDR3 sequence reads: CASSHGGDTQYF. In DNA, the CDR3 is TGCGCCAGCAGCCACGGGGGGGATACGCAGTATTTT.

This chain connects TRBV6-2 or TRBV6-3 to TRBJ2-1, with D perhaps matching TRBD2 (5 bases). CDR1 and CDR2 from the germline V gene are MNHEY and SVGEGT. Trimming left V 8 bases short and J 4 bases short, with 15 bases between. The CDR3 covers 14 residues. The CDR3 nucleotides read TGTGCCAGCTCACTCGGGGAGACATACAATGAGCAGTTCTTC. Its protein product is CASSLGETYNEQFF.

V is TRBV29-1 and J is TRBJ2-1; 10 nucleotides align to TRBD2. Germline V lookup: CDR1 SQVTM, CDR2 ANQGSEA. The CDR3 loop spans 14 amino acids. V trimming: 7 bases; J trimming: 7 bases; junction bases outside the gene matches: 10. The CDR3 is CSELLAGRGNEQFF. In DNA, the CDR3 is TGCAGCGAGTTACTAGCGGGGCGTGGGAATGAGCAGTTCTTC.

At least ten counts were recorded for this clonotype. J is TRBJ1-6 and V is TRBV12-3 or TRBV12-4; D is possibly TRBD1 (5 bases). The CDR3 consists of 14 residues. Trimming left V 3 bases short and J 7 bases short, with 10 bases between. CDR3 sequence reads: CASSLGPKNSPLHF. The CDR3 nucleotides are TGTGCCAGCAGTTTGGGACCGAAAAATTCACCCCTCCACTTT.

This clonotype was recorded many times. The genes are TRBV25-1 and TRBJ1-4; tentatively, D is TRBD1 (6 bases). The V end was cut by 0 bases, the J end by 8 bases, with 13 bases between. This CDR3 has 15 amino acids. Germline values: CDR1 MGHDK, CDR2 SYGVNS. The CDR3: CASSEYQAGAEKLFF. The CDR3, as DNA: TGTGCCAGCAGTGAATATCAGGCAGGGGCGGAAAAACTGTTTTTT.

This clonotype was seen more than once but under ten times. This chain joins TRBV6-4 and TRBJ2-3; unclear D gene. The CDR3 is 13 residues long. Trimming cost V 3 bases and J 4 bases, with 8 bases left between them. Germline values: CDR1 MRHNA, CDR2 SNTAGT. The CDR3 sequence is CASSETEADTQYF. CDR3 nucleotide sequence: TGTGCCAGCAGTGAAACAGAGGCAGATACGCAGTATTTT.

This clonotype appeared a few times. The V and J genes are TRBV20-1 and TRBJ2-2; D unclear. From germline, CDR1 is DFQATT and CDR2 SNEGSKA (reference sequence). The CDR3 is 12 amino acids. V lost 3 bases to trimming and J lost 4 bases, with 6 bases between them. The CDR3: CSASSGTGELFF. The CDR3 bases are TGCAGTGCTAGCTCGGGCACCGGGGAGCTGTTTTTT.

The CDR3 DNA is TGTGCCAGCAGCTTAGGGGGGAGCGGGAGGAACAACGAGCAGTACTTC. Its protein is CASSLGGSGRNNEQYF. This sequence joins TRBV7-6 and TRBJ2-7; TRBD2 matches 9 bases. CDR3 length: 16 residues. Germline trimming cut 1 base from V and 5 bases from J; bases unmatched to any gene: 9. Per the germline V gene, CDR1 is SGHVS and CDR2 is FNYEAQ.

In DNA form, the CDR3 reads TGCGCCAGCAGCCAAGGGGAGTTTAGCAATCAGCCCCAGCATTTT. Residues: CASSQGEFSNQPQHF. This rearrangement joins TRBV5-1 to TRBJ1-5; D might be TRBD1 (5 bases). V was cut by 4 bases and J by 0 bases, with 11 bases left in between. This CDR3 spans 15 amino acids. Germline V lookup: CDR1 SGHRS, CDR2 YFSETQ.

This chain links TRBV9 with TRBJ1-6, with TRBD1 matching over 8 bases. CDR3 length equals 16 residues. Germline V gene sequence: CDR1 SGDLS, CDR2 YYNGEE. Trimming took 3 bases from V and 10 from J; bases not matched to a gene: 12. CDR3 coding DNA: TGTGCCAGCAGCGCTCATCAGGGGGCCATTAACTCACCCCTCCACTTT. Translation gives CASSAHQGAINSPLHF.

V gene TRBV20-1 combines with J gene TRBJ1-2; the D gene is possibly TRBD1 (5 bases). V was trimmed by 3 bases and J by 0 bases, leaving 8 bases between them. This CDR3 is 13 amino acids long. CDR1 is DFQATT and CDR2 is SNEGSKA in the germline V gene (reference sequence). CDR3 protein: CSASSRANYGYTF. In DNA form, the CDR3 reads TGCAGTGCTAGTTCCAGGGCTAACTATGGCTACACCTTC.

This chain uses TRBV5-4 with TRBJ1-1; maybe TRBD1 (5 bases). Germline V gene lookup returns CDR1 SGHNT and CDR2 YYREEE (reference sequence). V lost 4 bases, J lost 4 bases, and 17 bases lay in between. This CDR3 is 15 amino acids long. CDR3 bases: TGTGCCAGCAGCCCGCCCGTCCGGGGGACCACTGAAGCTTTCTTT. Translated: CASSPPVRGTTEAFF.

A few counts support this clonotype. The chain joins TRBV15 to TRBJ2-3; TRBD1 aligns across 7 bases. The V gene's germline CDR1 is LNHNV and CDR2 YYDKDF (reference sequence). The CDR3 has 14 amino acids. Losses at the gene ends were 8 bases for V and 0 bases for J; bases not matched to a gene: 5. This CDR3 reads CATRQGWSTDTQYF. Here the CDR3 DNA reads TGTGCCACCCGACAGGGATGGAGCACAGATACGCAGTATTTT.

The DNA of the CDR3 is TGTGCCAGCAGCCAGGCGCCCCATGCACAGGGGAGGCACACTGAAGCTTTCTTT. Translation: CASSQAPHAQGRHTEAFF. The V call is TRBV3-1, the J call TRBJ1-1, with 7 bases aligning to TRBD1. CDR1 is LGHDT and CDR2 is YNNKEL in the germline V gene (reference sequence). V was pared by 3 bases and J by 3 bases, with 16 bases of the junction left unmatched. The CDR3 covers 18 residues.

The rearrangement uses TRBV18 and TRBJ2-1; perhaps TRBD2 as D (5 bases). CDR3 size: 13 residues. Germline CDR1 reads KGHSH; CDR2 reads LQKENI. The V end was cut by 2 bases, the J end by 9 bases, with 11 bases between. The chain's CDR3 is CASSPSSGIEQFF. The CDR3 nucleotides are TGTGCCAGCTCACCATCATCGGGGATTGAGCAGTTCTTC.

Written as DNA, the CDR3 is TGTGCCAGTAGTATACCCGGAGTTCAACGGGAGCAGTACTTC. This gives the protein CASSIPGVQREQYF. The rearrangement links TRBV19 to TRBJ2-7; D gene ambiguous. Trimming took off 2 bases at V and 7 bases at J, with 15 bases between the two ends. The CDR3 is 14 amino acids. Germline V CDR1 and CDR2: LNHDA, SQIVND (reference sequence).

J is TRBJ2-5 and V is TRBV5-6; the D is unclear. This CDR3 region has 13 residues. Germline CDR1 is SGHDT and CDR2 is YYEEEE. Trimming took 4 bases from V and 7 from J, leaving 14 bases between them. DNA for the CDR3: TGTGCCAGCAGCCTAACCGTTATAGGGACCCAGTACTTC. As protein: CASSLTVIGTQYF.